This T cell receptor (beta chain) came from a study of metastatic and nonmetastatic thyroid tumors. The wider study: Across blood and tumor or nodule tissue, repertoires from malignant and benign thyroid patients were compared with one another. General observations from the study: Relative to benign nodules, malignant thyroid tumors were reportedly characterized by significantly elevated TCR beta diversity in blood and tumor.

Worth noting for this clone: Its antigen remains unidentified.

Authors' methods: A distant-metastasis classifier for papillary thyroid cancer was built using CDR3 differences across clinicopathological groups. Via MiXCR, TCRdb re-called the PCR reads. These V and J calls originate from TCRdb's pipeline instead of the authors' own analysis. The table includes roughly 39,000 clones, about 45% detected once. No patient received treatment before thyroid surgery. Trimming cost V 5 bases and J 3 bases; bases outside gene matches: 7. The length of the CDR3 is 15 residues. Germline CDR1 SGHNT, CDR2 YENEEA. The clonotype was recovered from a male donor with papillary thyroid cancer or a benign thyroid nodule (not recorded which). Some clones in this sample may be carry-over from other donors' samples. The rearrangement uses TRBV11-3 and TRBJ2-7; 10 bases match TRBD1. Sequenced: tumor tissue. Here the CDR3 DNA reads TGTGCCAGCAGCATGGGGACAGGGGAATACTACGAGCAGTACTTC. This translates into CASSMGTGEYYEQYF.